The rows below give T cell receptor beta chains drawn from one sample of a study of beta chain features in type 1 diabetes. TCRdb's copy holds only in-frame clones and misses some; the assay was immunoSEQ multiplex PCR. The sample contains approximately 250,000 clones, roughly 15% of which appear only once. The material sequenced was naive CD4+ T cells from blood. The receptor set was obtained from a woman aged 40 to 50 in good health. CDR3s include the opening cysteine and the closing phenylalanine or tryptophan. A D gene is named only where the DNA matches it firmly. Clone sizes are given selectively: once, few, many, or a class where the clone is expanded.

V gene	D gene	clone size	J gene	CDR3 protein	CDR3 DNA
TRBV5-1	.	few	TRBJ1-1	CASRRTANTEAFF	TGCGCCAGCAGGCGGACAGCGAACACTGAAGCTTTCTTT
TRBV7-6	.	few	TRBJ1-5	CASSLESSGGGNQPQHF	TGTGCCAGCAGCTTAGAGTCCTCGGGGGGCGGAAATCAGCCCCAGCATTTT
TRBV5-1	TRBD1	few	TRBJ2-5	CASSATGQRQETQYF	TGCGCCAGCAGCGCGACAGGGCAGCGCCAAGAGACCCAGTACTTC
TRBV19	.	.	TRBJ2-5	CASTTSGEETQYF	TGTGCCAGTACCACGTCCGGGGAGGAGACCCAGTACTTC
TRBV7-9	TRBD2	.	TRBJ2-7	CASSSGTSGGKGYEQYF	TGTGCCAGCAGCTCCGGGACTAGCGGGGGAAAAGGCTACGAGCAGTACTTC
TRBV25-1	.	.	TRBJ2-1	CASSERRAGYNEQFF	TGTGCCAGCAGTGAACGGCGGGCGGGCTACAATGAGCAGTTCTTC
TRBV28	TRBD1	.	TRBJ1-5	CASSKSGQENQPQHF	TGTGCCAGCAGTAAATCGGGACAGGAAAATCAGCCCCAGCATTTT
TRBV5-1	.	.	TRBJ2-2	CASSLVLLSDTGELFF	TGCGCCAGCAGCTTGGTACTCTTGAGTGACACCGGGGAGCTGTTTTTT
TRBV13	TRBD1	.	TRBJ2-5	CASSLWDRSQETQYF	TGTGCCAGCAGCCTATGGGACAGAAGTCAAGAGACCCAGTACTTC
TRBV12-5	TRBD2	.	TRBJ2-1	CASGLGLAGTNEQFF	TGTGCTAGTGGTTTAGGGCTAGCGGGGACCAATGAGCAGTTCTTC
TRBV6-6	.	few	TRBJ2-1	CASIRDTYNEQFF	TGTGCCAGCATCCGGGACACCTACAATGAGCAGTTCTTC
TRBV19	.	few	TRBJ2-5	CASSSGSARETQYF	TGTGCCAGTAGTTCCGGGTCTGCTAGGGAGACCCAGTACTTC
TRBV4-1	.	.	TRBJ1-5	CASSREVRAFQPQHF	TGCGCCAGCAGCCGCGAGGTCCGTGCATTTCAGCCCCAGCATTTT
TRBV14	TRBD1	.	TRBJ2-2	CASSQDSGTGGELFF	TGTGCCAGCAGCCAAGATTCCGGGACAGGCGGGGAGCTGTTTTTT
TRBV6-5	.	few	TRBJ2-5	CASSYSRLTETQYF	TGTGCCAGCAGTTACTCGAGACTAACAGAGACCCAGTACTTC
TRBV10-2	TRBD2	.	TRBJ2-3	CAGSLATSTDTQYF	TGCGCCGGCTCACTAGCGACTAGCACAGATACGCAGTATTTT
TRBV19	TRBD1	.	TRBJ1-1	CASSTTGGVTEAFF	TGTGCCAGTAGTACGACAGGGGGGGTCACTGAAGCTTTCTTT
TRBV5-1	TRBD1	few	TRBJ2-3	CASEQGLSTDTQYF	TGCGCCAGCGAACAGGGGCTAAGCACAGATACGCAGTATTTT
TRBV29-1	TRBD1	many	TRBJ2-1	CSVGRTGNEQFF	TGCAGCGTGGGGAGGACAGGGAATGAGCAGTTCTTC
TRBV11-2	.	.	TRBJ2-3	CASSLEVVTQYF	TGTGCCAGCAGCTTAGAGGTAGTTACGCAGTATTTT
TRBV9	TRBD2	few	TRBJ2-3	CASSVGLAADTQYF	TGTGCCAGCAGCGTCGGACTAGCGGCAGATACGCAGTATTTT
TRBV27	TRBD2	many	TRBJ2-3	CASSILAGLADTQYF	TGTGCCAGCAGTATACTAGCGGGGTTAGCAGATACGCAGTATTTT
TRBV29-1	.	many	TRBJ2-7	CSASGGPYEQYF	TGCAGTGCCTCAGGGGGGCCCTACGAGCAGTACTTC
TRBV6-1	.	.	TRBJ2-7	CASALGQSYEQYF	TGTGCCAGCGCTCTAGGACAGAGCTACGAGCAGTACTTC
TRBV5-4	TRBD1	.	TRBJ1-2	CASRAWDSYGYTF	TGTGCCAGCAGGGCCTGGGACAGCTATGGCTACACCTTC
TRBV9	.	few	TRBJ1-2	CASSKSRGGYGYTF	TGTGCCAGCAGCAAGTCCAGGGGCGGCTATGGCTACACCTTC
TRBV6-5	.	.	TRBJ2-7	CASSYSIRQAPYEQYF	TGTGCCAGCAGTTACTCGATCCGACAGGCACCCTACGAGCAGTACTTC
TRBV21-1	.	few	TRBJ2-2	CASSPSGHLTGELFF	TGTGCCAGCAGCCCCTCCGGACACCTCACCGGGGAGCTGTTTTTT
TRBV15	TRBD1	.	TRBJ1-2	CATSRGTVTNYGYTF	TGTGCCACCAGCCGCGGGACAGTAACTAACTATGGCTACACCTTC
TRBV9	.	.	TRBJ2-2	CASSVVAGTTGELFF	TGTGCCAGCAGCGTAGTGGCGGGTACGACCGGGGAGCTGTTTTTT
TRBV7-6	.	.	TRBJ2-3	CASSDRQTSSTDTQYF	TGTGCCAGCAGCGATCGACAGACCTCTAGCACAGATACGCAGTATTTT
TRBV5-1	TRBD2	.	TRBJ2-1	CASSSSGGSTQWQFF	TGCGCCAGCAGCTCAAGCGGGGGCTCCACCCAATGGCAGTTCTTC
TRBV14	.	few	TRBJ1-2	CASSQEEGRNYGYTF	TGTGCCAGCAGCCAAGAGGAGGGGAGGAACTATGGCTACACCTTC
TRBV27	TRBD1	few	TRBJ1-5	CASSPVDRARNQPQHF	TGTGCCAGCAGTCCAGTGGACAGGGCTCGCAATCAGCCCCAGCATTTT